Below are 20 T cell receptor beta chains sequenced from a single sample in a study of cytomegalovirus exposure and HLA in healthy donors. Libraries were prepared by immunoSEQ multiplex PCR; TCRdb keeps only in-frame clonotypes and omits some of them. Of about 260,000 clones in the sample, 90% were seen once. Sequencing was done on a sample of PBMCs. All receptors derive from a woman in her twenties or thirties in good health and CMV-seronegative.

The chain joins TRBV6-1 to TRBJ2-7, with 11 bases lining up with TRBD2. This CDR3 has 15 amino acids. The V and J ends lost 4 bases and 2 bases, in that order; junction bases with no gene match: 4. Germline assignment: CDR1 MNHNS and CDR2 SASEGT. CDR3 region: CASSVGTSGPYEQYF. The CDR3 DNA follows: TGTGCCAGCAGTGTGGGGACTAGCGGCCCCTACGAGCAGTACTTC.

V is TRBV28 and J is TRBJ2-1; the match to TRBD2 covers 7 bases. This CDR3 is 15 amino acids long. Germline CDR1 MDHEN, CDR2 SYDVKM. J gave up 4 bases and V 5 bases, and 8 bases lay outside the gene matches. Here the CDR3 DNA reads TGTGCCAGCAGTATTAATAGCGGGCCATACAATGAGCAGTTCTTC. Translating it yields CASSINSGPYNEQFF.

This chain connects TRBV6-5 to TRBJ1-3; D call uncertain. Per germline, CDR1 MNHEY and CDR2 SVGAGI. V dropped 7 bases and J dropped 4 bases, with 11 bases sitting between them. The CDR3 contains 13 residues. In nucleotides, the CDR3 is TGTGCCAGCACCTCACTCCTCGGAAACACCATATATTTT. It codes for CASTSLLGNTIYF.

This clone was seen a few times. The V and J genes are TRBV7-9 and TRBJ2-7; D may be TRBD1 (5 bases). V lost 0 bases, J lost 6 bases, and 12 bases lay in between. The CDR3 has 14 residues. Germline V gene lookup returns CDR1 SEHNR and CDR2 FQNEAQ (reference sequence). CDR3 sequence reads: CASSLAAGQGEQYF. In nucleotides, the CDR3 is TGTGCCAGCAGCTTAGCCGCAGGGCAAGGCGAGCAGTACTTC.

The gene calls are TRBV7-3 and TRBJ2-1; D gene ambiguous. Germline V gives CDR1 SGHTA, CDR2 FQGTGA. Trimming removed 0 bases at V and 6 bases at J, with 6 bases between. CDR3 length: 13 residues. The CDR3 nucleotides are TGTGCCAGCAGCTTAACCTACGGCAATGAGCAGTTCTTC. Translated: CASSLTYGNEQFF.

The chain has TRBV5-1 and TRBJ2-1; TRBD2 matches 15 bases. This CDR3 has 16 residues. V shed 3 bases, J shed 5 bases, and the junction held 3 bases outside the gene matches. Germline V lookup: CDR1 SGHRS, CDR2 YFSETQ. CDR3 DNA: TGCGCCAGCAGCTCGGGACTAGCGGGAGGACACAATGAGCAGTTCTTC. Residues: CASSSGLAGGHNEQFF.

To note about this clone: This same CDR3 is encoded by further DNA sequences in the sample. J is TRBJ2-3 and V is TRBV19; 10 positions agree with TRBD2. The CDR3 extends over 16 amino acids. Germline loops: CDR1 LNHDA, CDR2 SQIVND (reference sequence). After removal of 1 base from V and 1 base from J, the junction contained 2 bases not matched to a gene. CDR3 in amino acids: CASSIGSGGGTDTQYF. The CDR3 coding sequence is TGTGCCAGTAGTATAGGCAGCGGGGGGGGCACAGATACGCAGTATTTT.

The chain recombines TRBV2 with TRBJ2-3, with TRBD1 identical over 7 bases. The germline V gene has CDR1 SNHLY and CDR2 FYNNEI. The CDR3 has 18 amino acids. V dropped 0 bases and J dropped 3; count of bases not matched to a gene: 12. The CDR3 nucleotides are TGTGCCAGCAGTGAAGCGCTTATGACAGGGAAGAGGACAGATACGCAGTATTTT. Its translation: CASSEALMTGKRTDTQYF.

The CDR3 sequence is CASSRTGTGGFEQYF. The CDR3 DNA reads TGTGCCAGCTCACGCACCGGGACAGGGGGTTTCGAGCAGTACTTC. The chain carries TRBV18 and TRBJ2-7; 11 nucleotides agree with TRBD1. The germline gives CDR1 KGHSH, CDR2 LQKENI. V was pared by 4 bases and J by 6 bases, with 8 bases of the junction left unmatched. The CDR3 has 15 amino acids.

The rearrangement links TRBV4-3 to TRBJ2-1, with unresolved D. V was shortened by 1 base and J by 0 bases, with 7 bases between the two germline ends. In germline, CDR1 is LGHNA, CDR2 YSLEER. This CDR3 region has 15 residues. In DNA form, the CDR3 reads TGCGCCAGCAGCCAAGGTCTACACTCCTACAATGAGCAGTTCTTC. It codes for CASSQGLHSYNEQFF.

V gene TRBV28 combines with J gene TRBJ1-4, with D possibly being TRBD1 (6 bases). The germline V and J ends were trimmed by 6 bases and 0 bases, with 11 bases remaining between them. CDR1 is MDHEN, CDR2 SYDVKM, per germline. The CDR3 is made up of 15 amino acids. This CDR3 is CASSRDIATNEKLFF. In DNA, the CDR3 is TGTGCCAGCAGCCGGGACATTGCAACTAATGAAAAACTGTTTTTT.

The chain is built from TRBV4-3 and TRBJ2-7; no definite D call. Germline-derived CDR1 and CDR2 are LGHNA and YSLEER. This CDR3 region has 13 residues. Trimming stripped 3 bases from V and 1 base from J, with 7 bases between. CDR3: CASSQFGSYEQYF. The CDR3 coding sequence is TGCGCCAGCAGCCAGTTCGGATCCTACGAGCAGTACTTC.

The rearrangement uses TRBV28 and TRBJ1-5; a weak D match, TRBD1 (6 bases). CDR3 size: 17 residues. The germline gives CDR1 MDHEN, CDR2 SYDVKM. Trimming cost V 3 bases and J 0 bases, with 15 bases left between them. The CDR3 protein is CASSFRRGLISNQPQHF. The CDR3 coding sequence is TGTGCCAGCAGTTTCCGCAGGGGTCTAATTAGCAATCAGCCCCAGCATTTT.

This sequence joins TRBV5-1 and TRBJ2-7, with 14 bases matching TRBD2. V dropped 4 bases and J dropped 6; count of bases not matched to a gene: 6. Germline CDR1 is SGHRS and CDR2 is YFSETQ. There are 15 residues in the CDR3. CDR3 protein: CASSPGTSGSGEQYF. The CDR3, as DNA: TGCGCCAGCAGCCCCGGGACTAGCGGGAGTGGCGAGCAGTACTTC.

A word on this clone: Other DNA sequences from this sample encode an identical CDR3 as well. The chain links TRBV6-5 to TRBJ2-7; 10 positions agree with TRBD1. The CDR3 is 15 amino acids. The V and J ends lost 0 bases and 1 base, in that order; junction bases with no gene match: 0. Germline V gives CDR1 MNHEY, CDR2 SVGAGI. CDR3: CASSYSGQGSYEQYF. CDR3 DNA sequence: TGTGCCAGCAGTTACTCGGGACAGGGGTCCTACGAGCAGTACTTC.

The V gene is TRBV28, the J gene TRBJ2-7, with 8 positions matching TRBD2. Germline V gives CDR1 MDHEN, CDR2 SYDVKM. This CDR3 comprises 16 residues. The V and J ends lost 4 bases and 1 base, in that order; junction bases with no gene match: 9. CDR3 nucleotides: TGTGCCAGCAGTTCTCCGGGGAGCGGGAGATCCTACGAGCAGTACTTC. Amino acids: CASSSPGSGRSYEQYF. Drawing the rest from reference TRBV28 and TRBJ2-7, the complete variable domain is DVKVTQSSRYLVKRTGEKVFLECVQDMDHENMFWYRQDPGLGLRLIYFSYDVKMKEKGDIPEGYSVSREKKERFSLILESASTNQTSMYLCASSSPGSGRSYEQYFGPGTRLTVT.

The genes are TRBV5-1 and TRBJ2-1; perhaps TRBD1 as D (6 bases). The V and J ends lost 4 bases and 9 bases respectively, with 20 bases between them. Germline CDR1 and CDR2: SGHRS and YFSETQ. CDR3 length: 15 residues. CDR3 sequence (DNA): TGCGCCAGCAGCACGGACAGCCAATATCGGAGTGAGCAGTTCTTC. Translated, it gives CASSTDSQYRSEQFF.

The CDR3 region has the DNA TGTGCCAGCAGTGATATTACAACTAATGAAAAACTGTTTTTT. Translation gives CASSDITTNEKLFF. The rearrangement links TRBV6-1 to TRBJ1-4; D is uncertain. Between the trimmed V and J ends, which lost 3 bases and 0 bases, there was a span of 5 bases. Germline CDR1 MNHNS, CDR2 SASEGT. CDR3 length: 14 amino acids.

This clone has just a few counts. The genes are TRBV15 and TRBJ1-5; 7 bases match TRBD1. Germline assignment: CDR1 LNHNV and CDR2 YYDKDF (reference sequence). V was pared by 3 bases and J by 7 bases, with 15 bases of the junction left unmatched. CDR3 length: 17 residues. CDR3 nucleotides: TGTGCCACCAGCAGGGGGGACAGAGATCTTTCGTTCCAGCCCCAGCATTTT. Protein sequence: CATSRGDRDLSFQPQHF. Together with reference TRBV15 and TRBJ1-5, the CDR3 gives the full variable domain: DAMVIQNPRYQVTQFGKPVTLSCSQTLNHNVMYWYQQKSSQAPKLLFHYYDKDFNNEADTPDNFQSRRPNTSFCFLDIRSPGLGDTAMYLCATSRGDRDLSFQPQHFGDGTRLSIL.

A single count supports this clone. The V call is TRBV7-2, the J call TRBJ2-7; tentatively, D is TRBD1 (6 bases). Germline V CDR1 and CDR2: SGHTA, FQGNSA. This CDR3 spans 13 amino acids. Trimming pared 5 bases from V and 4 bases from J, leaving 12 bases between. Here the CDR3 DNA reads TGTGCCAGCAGCGATGACAGGAGTTACGAGCAGTACTTC. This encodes CASSDDRSYEQYF. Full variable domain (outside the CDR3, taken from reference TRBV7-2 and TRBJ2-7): GAGVSQSPSNKVTEKGKDVELRCDPISGHTALYWYRQSLGQGLEFLIYFQGNSAPDKSGLPSDRFSAERTGGSVSTLTIQRTQQEDSAVYLCASSDDRSYEQYFGPGTRLTVT.